The present T cell receptor (beta chain) was sequenced within a study of CD8+ T cells in alopecia areata. Study-wide context: Dosing with tofacitinib proceeded for 6 to 18 months, followed by 6 months off drug. The study's findings and limits: Higher clonality and more expanded CD8+ clones appeared in lesional than normal scalp. Among the top 100, expanded CD8+ clones were significantly decreased by tofacitinib, as was scalp clonality. Tofacitinib did not eliminate many expanded lesional clones from scalp or blood.

Sequencing relied on a cDNA template that was reverse transcribed from extracted RNA. Clones were sequenced by immunoSEQ multiplex PCR, and TCRdb holds only the in-frame ones, with some missing. The table has fewer than 110,000 clones, roughly 84% seen once. Notes on this clone: Its antigen is still unknown.

Documented treatment: oral pan-JAK inhibitor, 5-10 mg twice daily. The CDR3 totals 14 residues. Germline V gene data show CDR1 as LNHDA and CDR2 as SQIVND (reference sequence). The V gene lost 6 bases and the J gene lost 6 bases, with 15 bases spanning the gap. The clonotype was recovered from a human donor with alopecia areata. V and J are TRBV19 and TRBJ1-5; D call uncertain. The input for sequencing was CD8+ T cells sorted from blood, taken at week 24, from a patient treated with tofacitinib. CDR3 amino acids: CASRKFAWGQPQHF. The CDR3, as DNA: TGTGCCAGTAGGAAGTTCGCTTGGGGTCAGCCCCAGCATTTT.